The next 25 T cell receptor beta chains were all read from a single sample in a study of T cell responses to AZD1222 COVID-19 vaccine. Only in-frame clones appear in the TCRdb table, and some are missing; sequencing was by immunoSEQ multiplex PCR. The sample carries about 150,000 clones, about nine tenths recorded once. The sequencing used peripheral blood, collected on day 0 of AZD1222 vaccination. These receptors all stem from an adult in good health.

The chain recombines TRBV19 with TRBJ1-1; TRBD1 aligns across 10 bases. Germline V gene sequence: CDR1 LNHDA, CDR2 SQIVND (reference sequence). V was pared by 5 bases and J by 5 bases, with 5 bases of the junction left unmatched. This CDR3 spans 14 amino acids. This CDR3 is CASSFGQGGTEAFF. CDR3 coding DNA: TGTGCCAGTAGTTTCGGACAGGGGGGGACTGAAGCTTTCTTT.

This rearrangement joins TRBV7-9 to TRBJ2-2; 7 bases are a match to TRBD2. V dropped 5 bases and J dropped 5; count of bases not matched to a gene: 2. The germline gives CDR1 SEHNR, CDR2 FQNEAQ (reference sequence). The CDR3 totals 13 residues. CDR3 in DNA: TGTGCCAGCAGCCCTAGCGGAACCGGGGAGCTGTTTTTT. It translates to CASSPSGTGELFF.

Only one count was recorded for this clone. The chain joins TRBV5-5 to TRBJ1-1; D gene uncertain. Germline-derived CDR1 and CDR2 are SGHKS and YYEKEE (reference sequence). This CDR3 is built from 13 residues. Trimming removed 4 bases at V and 4 bases at J, with 11 bases between. CDR3 protein: CASSVHHTTEAFF. The CDR3 DNA sequence: TGTGCCAGCAGCGTACATCATACCACTGAAGCTTTCTTT.

The J gene is TRBJ1-1, the V gene TRBV4-1; D remains ambiguous. V lost 1 base and J lost 2, with 8 bases in between. CDR3 length equals 14 residues. The V gene's germline CDR1 is MGHRA and CDR2 YSYEKL. Here the CDR3 DNA reads TGCGCCAGCAGCCAAGGTTCCGCCAACACTGAAGCTTTCTTT. Translating gives CASSQGSANTEAFF.

This sequence joins TRBV23-1 and TRBJ2-7, with 8 bases aligning to TRBD2. TRBV23-1 is an ORF; its function is uncertain. V dropped 7 bases and J dropped 2; count of bases not matched to a gene: 10. The CDR3 totals 15 residues. The DNA for the CDR3 is TGCGCCAGCACCCGGGGGGGTTCGGTCCCCTACGAGCAGTACTTC. This codes for CASTRGGSVPYEQYF.

The chain has TRBV7-9 and TRBJ2-6; no clear D. The length of the CDR3 is 18 residues. With 1 base removed from V and 3 bases from J, the gap between germline ends came to 16 bases. Per germline, CDR1 SEHNR and CDR2 FQNEAQ (reference sequence). The CDR3 here is CASSLGVGQKDGANVLTF. Written as DNA, the CDR3 is TGTGCCAGCAGCTTAGGGGTAGGCCAGAAAGATGGGGCCAACGTCCTGACTTTC. The complete variable domain, with remaining parts taken from reference TRBV7-9 and TRBJ2-6, reads DTGVSQNPRHKITKRGQNVTFRCDPISEHNRLYWYRQTLGQGPEFLTYFQNEAQLEKSRLLSDRFSAERPKGSFSTLEIQRTEQGDSAMYLCASSLGVGQKDGANVLTFGAGSRLTVL.

The CDR3 protein is CASSSPGQGFYEQYF. The CDR3 DNA sequence: TGTGCCAGCAGCTCACCGGGACAGGGGTTTTACGAGCAGTACTTC. The genes are TRBV5-8 and TRBJ2-7; 10 bases align to TRBD1. The V and J ends lost 3 bases and 4 bases, in that order; junction bases with no gene match: 7. Per the germline V gene, CDR1 is SGHTS and CDR2 is YDEGEE. This CDR3 has 15 amino acids. Full variable domain (rest looked up from reference TRBV5-8 and TRBJ2-7): EAGVTQSPTHLIKTRGQQATLRCSPISGHTSVYWYQQALGLGLQFLLWYDEGEERNRGNFPPRFSGRQFPNYSSELNVNALELEDSALYLCASSSPGQGFYEQYFGPGTRLTVT.

J is TRBJ1-6 and V is TRBV6-5; possible D gene TRBD1, 6 bases. The CDR3 extends over 15 amino acids. Germline-derived CDR1 and CDR2 are MNHEY and SVGAGI. Trimming shortened V by 7 bases and J by 6 bases, and 16 bases separated the two germline ends. For the CDR3, the DNA is TGTGCCAGCACCTCCTTGGGGGCGGGTAATTCACCCCTCCACTTT. This sequence encodes CASTSLGAGNSPLHF.

With respect to this clone: An end of the junction does not agree with germline; a read error may underlie this. The chain combines TRBV7-7 with TRBJ2-7; D might be TRBD1 (6 bases). Germline loops: CDR1 SSHAT, CDR2 FNYEAQ (reference sequence). This CDR3 region has 15 residues. The CDR3 bases are TGTGCTAGCAGCATCAGGGGACCGACCTCCTACGAGCAGTACTTC. It is translated as CASSIRGPTSYEQYF. The whole variable domain, filled in from reference TRBV7-7 and TRBJ2-7, reads GAGVSQSPRYKVTKRGQDVTLRCDPISSHATLYWYQQALGQGPEFLTYFNYEAQPDKSGLPSDRFSAERPEGSISTLTIQRTEQRDSAMYRCASSIRGPTSYEQYFGPGTRLTVT.

This sequence joins TRBV30 and TRBJ1-6; tentatively, D is TRBD1 (6 bases). V lost 1 base and J 0 bases, leaving 13 bases between the germline ends. Germline CDR1 GTSNPN, CDR2 SVGIG (reference sequence). This CDR3 comprises 17 residues. As DNA, the CDR3 is TGTGCCTGGAGTGGGTTAGGGGGTAGCTCCTATAATTCACCCCTCCACTTT. Protein sequence: CAWSGLGGSSYNSPLHF.

Of note for this clone: Other nucleotide sequences from this sample produce the same CDR3. This chain joins TRBV14 and TRBJ2-7; D possibly corresponds to TRBD2 (5 bases). CDR3 length equals 16 residues. Trimming stripped 0 bases from V and 0 bases from J, with 12 bases between. Germline V gives CDR1 SGHDN, CDR2 FVKESK. CDR3 sequence (DNA): TGTGCCAGCAGCCAAGAGGCCTGGACTGGCTCCTACGAGCAGTACTTC. Translation: CASSQEAWTGSYEQYF.

The chain carries TRBV19 and TRBJ2-7, with D uncertain. Deletions cut 4 bases from V and 2 bases from J, with 12 bases between. The length of the CDR3 is 14 residues. The V gene's germline CDR1 is LNHDA and CDR2 SQIVND (reference sequence). In DNA form, the CDR3 reads TGTGCCAGTAGTACAGATCTAGGGCCCTACGAGCAGTACTTC. The encoded protein is CASSTDLGPYEQYF.

The gene calls are TRBV27 and TRBJ1-1; tentative D call: TRBD1 (5 bases). This CDR3 contains 13 residues. V was pared by 2 bases and J by 5 bases, with 9 bases between. Per the germline V gene, CDR1 is MNHEY and CDR2 is SMNVEV (reference sequence). The CDR3 region is CASSLEGWTEAFF. CDR3 sequence (DNA): TGTGCCAGCAGTTTAGAGGGGTGGACTGAAGCTTTCTTT.

The chain joins TRBV19 to TRBJ2-5; the D gene is possibly TRBD1 (6 bases). In germline, CDR1 is LNHDA, CDR2 SQIVND (reference sequence). The V end was cut by 5 bases, the J end by 5 bases, with 15 bases between. This CDR3 is built from 14 residues. CDR3 sequence: CASSLVTGSETQYF. Written as DNA, the CDR3 is TGTGCCAGTAGTTTAGTAACAGGGTCCGAGACCCAGTACTTC.

The chain uses TRBV2 and TRBJ1-5; no definite D call. The CDR3 has 13 amino acids. Germline loops: CDR1 SNHLY, CDR2 FYNNEI. V dropped 4 bases and J dropped 5 bases, with 9 bases sitting between them. The CDR3 DNA follows: TGTGCCAGCAGTGGGGCTAACCATCAGCCCCAGCATTTT. Translation: CASSGANHQPQHF.

The genes are TRBV5-6 and TRBJ1-2; 8 bases are a match to TRBD1. J was trimmed by 4 bases and V by 4 bases; bases with no gene match: 12. CDR1 SGHDT and CDR2 YYEEEE come from the germline V gene. CDR3 length: 16 amino acids. The CDR3 sequence is CASSPDRGSWSYGYTF. The CDR3 nucleotides are TGTGCCAGCAGCCCCGACAGGGGAAGTTGGAGCTATGGCTACACCTTC.

V and J are TRBV3-1 (or the pseudogene TRBV3-2) and TRBJ1-1; D gene unclear. The CDR3 is 14 residues long. The germline V gene has CDR1 LGHDT and CDR2 YNNKEL (reference sequence). The V end was cut by 4 bases, the J end by 2 bases, with 11 bases between. The DNA for the CDR3 is TGTGCCAGCAGCCTCGACTTCTCCAACACTGAAGCTTTCTTT. Protein product: CASSLDFSNTEAFF.

The chain couples TRBV28 to TRBJ1-5; tentative D call: TRBD1 (5 bases). Germline V gene lookup returns CDR1 MDHEN and CDR2 SYDVKM. The CDR3 totals 14 residues. Trimming removed 5 bases from V and 0 bases from J, with 8 bases in between. The CDR3 DNA is TGTGCCAGCAGTCCCGGGGGTAGCAATCAGCCCCAGCATTTT. It codes for CASSPGGSNQPQHF.

The rearrangement links TRBV7-3 to TRBJ1-2, with unresolved D. This CDR3 has 12 residues. V lost 1 base, J lost 6 bases, and 6 bases lay in between. The germline V gene encodes CDR1 SGHTA and CDR2 FQGTGA. This chain's CDR3 is CASSLIGDGYTF. CDR3 coding DNA: TGTGCCAGCAGCTTAATTGGGGATGGCTACACCTTC.

The chain has TRBV30 and TRBJ1-1, with 7 bases matching TRBD1. The trim removed 4 bases at V and 4 bases at J, leaving 3 bases unmatched. This CDR3 region has 12 residues. Germline CDR1 is GTSNPN and CDR2 is SVGIG (reference sequence). The DNA for the CDR3 is TGTGCCTGGACGACAGGGCCCACTGAAGCTTTCTTT. It is translated as CAWTTGPTEAFF.

V usage is TRBV2 and J usage is TRBJ2-1; TRBD1 matches at 9 bases. V dropped 6 bases and J dropped 6; count of bases not matched to a gene: 6. There are 14 residues in the CDR3. The germline V gene encodes CDR1 SNHLY and CDR2 FYNNEI. Written as DNA, the CDR3 is TGTGCCAGCAGCCTATCGACAGGGGGCAATGAGCAGTTCTTC. Its protein product is CASSLSTGGNEQFF.

V and J are TRBV5-1 and TRBJ2-5; weak D call: TRBD1 (6 bases). CDR1 is SGHRS and CDR2 is YFSETQ in the germline V gene. V lost 4 bases to trimming and J lost 2 bases, with 18 bases between them. The CDR3 consists of 16 residues. CDR3 region: CASSPQPGTTQETQYF. DNA of the CDR3: TGCGCCAGCAGCCCCCAGCCCGGGACAACACAAGAGACCCAGTACTTC.

J is TRBJ2-1 and V is TRBV19; D not certain. This CDR3 is built from 13 residues. Looked up from germline, CDR1 is LNHDA and CDR2 is SQIVND (reference sequence). Trimming took off 3 bases at V and 6 bases at J, with 9 bases between the two ends. The CDR3 region is CASSMVRSNEQFF. DNA of the CDR3: TGTGCCAGTAGTATGGTCAGGTCCAATGAGCAGTTCTTC.

The chain joins TRBV6-1 to TRBJ1-2, with D hard to call. V lost 2 bases and J 4 bases, leaving 14 bases between the germline ends. The V gene's germline CDR1 is MNHNS and CDR2 SASEGT. This CDR3 is 15 amino acids long. In DNA form, the CDR3 reads TGTGCCAGCAGTGAATTGACCAACTTGATCTATGGCTACACCTTC. Translation gives CASSELTNLIYGYTF.

V and J are TRBV5-1 and TRBJ2-7; 9 nucleotides align to TRBD1. The CDR3 runs 16 residues. Germline V CDR1 and CDR2: SGHRS, YFSETQ. Germline trimming cut 0 bases from V and 3 bases from J; bases unmatched to any gene: 7. CDR3 coding DNA: TGCGCCAGCAGCTTGGGCCCGGGACAGGGAGACTACGAGCAGTACTTC. It yields the protein CASSLGPGQGDYEQYF.